Following are 10 T cell receptor beta chains from one sample sequenced in a study of T cell responses to AZD1222 COVID-19 vaccine. Assay: immunoSEQ multiplex PCR; the TCRdb copy retains only in-frame clones and omits some. The profile shows some 170,000 clones, roughly 89% of them singletons. The sample was peripheral blood, taken on day 0 of AZD1222 vaccination. The receptor source for this set is an adult in good health.

The rearrangement uses TRBV5-5 and TRBJ1-5; D possibly corresponds to TRBD1 (5 bases). Germline V lookup: CDR1 SGHKS, CDR2 YYEKEE (reference sequence). This CDR3 region has 15 residues. Between the trimmed V and J ends, which lost 2 bases and 7 bases, there was a span of 16 bases. The chain's CDR3 is CASSFVSREEQPQHF. CDR3 coding DNA: TGTGCCAGCAGCTTCGTATCCAGGGAGGAACAGCCCCAGCATTTT.

The chain recombines TRBV7-8 with TRBJ1-2, with TRBD1 identical over 10 bases. J gave up 4 bases and V 3 bases, and 5 bases lay outside the gene matches. The germline gives CDR1 SGHVS, CDR2 FQNEAQ. The CDR3 spans 15 residues. DNA for the CDR3: TGTGCCAGCAGCTTCGGACAGGGGGGGATCTATGGCTACACCTTC. Translated: CASSFGQGGIYGYTF.

This sequence joins TRBV9 and TRBJ1-6, with TRBD1 matching 8 bases. This CDR3 is built from 17 residues. J was trimmed by 7 bases and V by 0 bases; bases with no gene match: 9. In germline, CDR1 is SGDLS, CDR2 YYNGEE. CDR3 bases: TGTGCCAGCAGCGTAGGCAGGGGGCAAAGCGGGAATTCACCCCTCCACTTT. Translating gives CASSVGRGQSGNSPLHF.

The chain employs TRBV7-9 and TRBJ1-2; D may be TRBD1 (5 bases). Trimming left V 2 bases short and J 6 bases short, with 16 bases between. The CDR3 has 15 residues. Germline CDR1 SEHNR, CDR2 FQNEAQ (reference sequence). CDR3 nucleotide sequence: TGTGCCAGCAGCTTATCAGGGAGCCTTATTCATGGCTACACCTTC. This gives the protein CASSLSGSLIHGYTF. The variable domain in full, with the rest retrieved from reference TRBV7-9 and TRBJ1-2, is DTGVSQNPRHKITKRGQNVTFRCDPISEHNRLYWYRQTLGQGPEFLTYFQNEAQLEKSRLLSDRFSAERPKGSFSTLEIQRTEQGDSAMYLCASSLSGSLIHGYTFGSGTRLTVV.

The rearrangement joins TRBV7-8 to TRBJ1-2; maybe TRBD1 (6 bases). V was pared by 5 bases and J by 6 bases, with 22 bases between. The CDR3 runs 16 residues. CDR1 and CDR2 from the germline V gene are SGHVS and FQNEAQ. The CDR3 region has the DNA TGTGCCAGCAGCAAAACTAGAGTTGACAGGCCAAATGGCTACACCTTC. This translates into CASSKTRVDRPNGYTF.

The rearrangement links TRBV6-5 to TRBJ2-1, with TRBD1 identical over 8 bases. The CDR3 sequence is 15 residues long. Germline values: CDR1 MNHEY, CDR2 SVGAGI. Trimming at V came to 8 bases and at J to 9 bases, leaving 15 bases not matched to a gene. The CDR3 is CASSPTGRGRPEQFF. CDR3 nucleotide sequence: TGTGCCAGCTCTCCCACCGGCAGGGGGCGGCCTGAGCAGTTCTTC.

The chain combines TRBV7-9 with TRBJ1-3; D is possibly TRBD1 (6 bases). V shed 4 bases and J shed 2 bases, with 15 bases lying between them. The CDR3 spans 16 residues. Germline-derived CDR1 and CDR2 are SEHNR and FQNEAQ (reference sequence). The CDR3 loop reads CASSSHRAGAGNTIYF. The CDR3 DNA reads as TGTGCCAGCAGCTCCCATCGGGCAGGGGCTGGAAACACCATATATTTT. Filled out from reference TRBV7-9 and TRBJ1-3, the complete variable domain reads DTGVSQNPRHKITKRGQNVTFRCDPISEHNRLYWYRQTLGQGPEFLTYFQNEAQLEKSRLLSDRFSAERPKGSFSTLEIQRTEQGDSAMYLCASSSHRAGAGNTIYFGEGSWLTVV.

This clone was observed a single time. J is TRBJ1-1 and V is TRBV27, with D possibly being TRBD1 (5 bases). With 4 bases removed from V and 0 bases from J, the gap between germline ends came to 15 bases. Germline V gene sequence: CDR1 MNHEY, CDR2 SMNVEV (reference sequence). The CDR3 spans 16 residues. This chain's CDR3 is CASSSPPTDMNTEAFF. CDR3 bases: TGTGCCAGCAGTTCACCCCCGACAGACATGAACACTGAAGCTTTCTTT.

This clone was seen once. This rearrangement joins TRBV9 to TRBJ1-2; no clear D. This CDR3 has 12 amino acids. Germline-derived CDR1 and CDR2 are SGDLS and YYNGEE. The V end was cut by 0 bases, the J end by 7 bases, with 7 bases between. CDR3 residues: CASSVAGGGYTF. DNA for the CDR3: TGTGCCAGCAGCGTAGCAGGAGGTGGCTACACCTTC.

The chain has TRBV15 and TRBJ1-6; D is unresolved. Germline V lookup: CDR1 LNHNV, CDR2 YYDKDF (reference sequence). With 0 bases removed from V and 5 bases from J, the gap between germline ends came to 5 bases. This CDR3 is built from 14 residues. This CDR3 is CATSRDQDNSPLHF. In DNA, the CDR3 is TGTGCCACCAGCAGAGATCAGGATAATTCACCCCTCCACTTT.